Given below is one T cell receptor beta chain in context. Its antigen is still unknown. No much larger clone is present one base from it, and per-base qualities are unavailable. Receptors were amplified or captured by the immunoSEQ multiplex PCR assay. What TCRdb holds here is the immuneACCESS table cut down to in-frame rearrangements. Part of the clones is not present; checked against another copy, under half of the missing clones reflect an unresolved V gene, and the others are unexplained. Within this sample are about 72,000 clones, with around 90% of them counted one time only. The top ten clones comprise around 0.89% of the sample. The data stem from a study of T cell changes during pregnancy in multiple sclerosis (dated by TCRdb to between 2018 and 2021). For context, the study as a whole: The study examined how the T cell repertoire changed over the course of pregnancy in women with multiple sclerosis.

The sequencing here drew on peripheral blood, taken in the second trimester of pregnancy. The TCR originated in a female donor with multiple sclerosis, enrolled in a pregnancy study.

DNA sequence: TGTGCCAGCAGCGTAGCCGGGACTAGCGGGATCAATGAGCAGTTCTTC. Translation gives CASSVAGTSGINEQFF. In this chain, TRBV9 is recombined with TRBJ2-1; 13 bases in the middle match TRBD2. The germline V gene specifies SGDLS as CDR1 and YYNGEE as CDR2. Reading from cysteine to phenylalanine, the CDR3 counts 16 amino acids. Only the CDR3 DNA is retained, 48 bases long and in frame from the first base. Germline trimming: 0 bases from V, 6 bases from J; junction bases outside gene matches: 3.